A single sample gave rise to the 25 T cell receptor beta chains below, sequenced in a study of T cells in Graves' hyperthyroidism and ophthalmopathy (dated by TCRdb to between 2019 and 2020). The library relied on multiplex PCR. Sequencing was performed on an Illumina HiSeq 2000. Amplification of TCR beta CDR3 regions was carried out from RNA transcripts. The first round of RT-PCR for the TCR CDR3 was performed with the HTBI primer set and the Qiagen OneStep RT-PCR kit. In TCRdb, the public reads were trimmed at Q25 with fastp and aligned with MiXCR, with productive beta chains retained. Here each entry gathers all rows of one CDR3 protein and keeps the most common genes and DNA. The sample table records 300,000 to 450,000 distinct CDR3 sequences; about a sixth of these occur just once. The ten biggest clones cover 15% to 17% of the sample. Sequencing used blood. These receptors all come from a woman aged 40 to 49 with Graves' ophthalmopathy.

This clonotype was seen at least ten times. The V and J genes are TRBV6-1 and TRBJ1-1; TRBD1 matches 9 bases. The CDR3 extends over 14 amino acids. V lost 5 bases, J lost 5 bases, and 6 bases stayed unmatched. CDR1 MNHNS and CDR2 SASEGT come from the germline V gene. CDR3 in amino acids: CASSRKTGGTEAFF. In DNA, the CDR3 is TGTGCCAGCAGTAGGAAGACAGGGGGGACTGAAGCTTTCTTT.

This clonotype has ten or more counts. The rearrangement links TRBV11-2 to TRBJ1-1, with TRBD1 as a possible D gene (6 bases). V gave up 3 bases and J gave up 7 bases, with 18 bases separating them. The germline V gene encodes CDR1 SGHAT and CDR2 FQNNGV. The CDR3 sequence is 15 residues long. The CDR3 DNA reads TGTGCCAGCAGCTTCTCCGGACAGACCTCCCTTGAAGCTTTCTTT. Residues: CASSFSGQTSLEAFF.

This clonotype was found many times. The chain carries TRBV3-1 and TRBJ2-5; no firm D call. Between the trimmed V and J ends, which lost 0 bases and 5 bases, there was a span of 13 bases. Germline assignment: CDR1 LGHDT and CDR2 YNNKEL (reference sequence). The CDR3 consists of 15 residues. The CDR3 loop reads CASSQDPLWIETQYF. CDR3 DNA: TGTGCCAGCAGCCAAGATCCCCTCTGGATTGAGACCCAGTACTTC.

In this sample, this clonotype turned up many times. V and J are TRBV4-1 and TRBJ2-7; D is ambiguous. The CDR3 sequence is 16 residues long. Looked up from germline, CDR1 is MGHRA and CDR2 is YSYEKL. The V gene lost 0 bases and the J gene lost 6 bases, with 18 bases spanning the gap. CDR3 coding DNA: TGCGCCAGCAGCCAAGAGAACGGAGATAGGTATGGCGAGCAGTACTTC. Its protein is CASSQENGDRYGEQYF.

This clonotype was seen ten or more times. The rearrangement joins TRBV27 to TRBJ1-1; possible D gene TRBD1, 5 bases. CDR1 and CDR2 from the germline V gene are MNHEY and SMNVEV (reference sequence). V was pared by 3 bases and J by 9 bases, with 17 bases between. The CDR3 loop spans 14 amino acids. The CDR3 is CASSFLGDSVKAFF. CDR3 DNA: TGTGCCAGCAGTTTTCTTGGTGACAGTGTCAAAGCTTTCTTT.

The CDR3 loop reads CASSSTSGGTQHF. CDR3 DNA sequence: TGTGCCAGCAGTTCTACCTCAGGGGGCACCCAGCATTTT. The chain couples TRBV28 to TRBJ1-5, with 8 positions matching TRBD1. The CDR3 is made up of 13 amino acids. J lost 11 bases, V lost 4 bases, and 7 bases had no gene match. Looked up from germline, CDR1 is MDHEN and CDR2 is SYDVKM.

This clonotype was found many times. This chain connects TRBV25-1 to TRBJ2-2; 7 nucleotides match TRBD2. This CDR3 spans 17 amino acids. Germline CDR1 is MGHDK and CDR2 is SYGVNS. Germline trimming cut 1 base from V and 6 bases from J; bases unmatched to any gene: 11. CDR3 bases: TGTGCCAGCAGTGAATCGAGGGTAGCGGGTCTCTCCGGGGAGCTGTTTTTT. It encodes CASSESRVAGLSGELFF.

This clonotype was seen a single time. The chain couples TRBV27 to TRBJ2-7, with 7 bases aligning to TRBD1. Germline trimming cut 4 bases from V and 7 bases from J; bases unmatched to any gene: 10. CDR3 size: 14 residues. Germline CDR1 and CDR2: MNHEY and SMNVEV (reference sequence). The DNA for the CDR3 is TGTGCCAGCAGTTACAGGGGACCCTCTTGGGAGCAGTACTTC. It encodes CASSYRGPSWEQYF.

In this sample, this clonotype turned up many times. The CDR3 spells CASSSEDIQYF. CDR3 bases: TGTGCCAGCAGCTCGGAGGACATTCAGTACTTC. The chain has TRBV7-9 and TRBJ2-4; possible D gene TRBD2, 5 bases. This CDR3 contains 11 residues. Germline-derived CDR1 and CDR2 are SEHNR and FQNEAQ (reference sequence). Deletions cut 4 bases from V and 8 bases from J, with 6 bases between. Drawing the rest from reference TRBV7-9 and TRBJ2-4, the complete variable domain is DTGVSQNPRHKITKRGQNVTFRCDPISEHNRLYWYRQTLGQGPEFLTYFQNEAQLEKSRLLSDRFSAERPKGSFSTLEIQRTEQGDSAMYLCASSSEDIQYFGAGTRLSVL.

This chain uses TRBV19 with TRBJ2-2; D call uncertain. Trimming cost V 5 bases and J 1 base, with 17 bases left between them. Looked up from germline, CDR1 is LNHDA and CDR2 is SQIVND (reference sequence). CDR3 length: 17 amino acids. As DNA, the CDR3 is TGTGCCAGTAGTGACCCCGGGCGCGCACTGAACACCGGGGAGCTGTTTTTT. Amino acids: CASSDPGRALNTGELFF.

This clonotype has ten or more counts. CDR3 in DNA: TGTGCCAGCAATCCTAGCGGGAGGGCCAAGACCCAGTACTTC. This sequence encodes CASNPSGRAKTQYF. The V call is TRBV11-2, the J call TRBJ2-5; 12 nucleotides align to TRBD2. Germline lookup yields CDR1 SGHAT and CDR2 FQNNGV. V gave up 7 bases and J gave up 6 bases; unmatched junction bases: 6. The CDR3 runs to 14 residues.

This clonotype was detected many times. The chain recombines TRBV12-3 or TRBV12-4 with TRBJ2-2; D gene unclear. The V gene lost 5 bases and the J gene lost 2 bases, with 6 bases spanning the gap. CDR3 length: 13 residues. For the CDR3, the DNA is TGTGCCAGCAGTGCCCTTAACACCGGGGAGCTGTTTTTT. Encoded protein: CASSALNTGELFF.

There are many counts of this clonotype. The CDR3 is CASSYSRANPGYEQYF. The CDR3 DNA reads as TGTGCCAGCAGTTACTCGCGGGCGAATCCGGGCTACGAGCAGTACTTC. The rearrangement joins TRBV6-2 or TRBV6-3 to TRBJ2-7; D is possibly TRBD2 (5 bases). Between the trimmed V and J ends, which lost 0 bases and 3 bases, there was a span of 15 bases. This CDR3 is built from 16 residues. CDR1 and CDR2 from the germline V gene are MNHEY and SVGEGT.

This clonotype was seen many times. This chain uses TRBV2 with TRBJ1-5; 11 bases fit TRBD1. CDR3 length: 17 amino acids. CDR1 and CDR2 (germline): SNHLY, FYNNEI. Unmatched junction bases numbered 7, after V lost 6 bases and J lost 0 bases. Written as DNA, the CDR3 is TGTGCCAGCAGAACGGGACAGGGGGGCAATAGCAATCAGCCCCAGCATTTT. Protein product: CASRTGQGGNSNQPQHF.

This clonotype was observed at least ten times. The V gene is TRBV27, the J gene TRBJ2-7; TRBD2 might be the D (5 bases). CDR3 length equals 13 residues. Germline lookup yields CDR1 MNHEY and CDR2 SMNVEV (reference sequence). Trimming took off 6 bases at V and 3 bases at J, with 12 bases between the two ends. CDR3 protein: CASRPGILYEQYF. In nucleotides, the CDR3 is TGTGCCAGCAGACCCGGGATACTCTACGAGCAGTACTTC.

This clonotype was seen many times. CDR3 loop: CASSQEGLTGTGTSPLHF. The CDR3 nucleotides read TGTGCCAGCAGCCAAGAAGGTTTGACCGGGACAGGGACCTCACCCCTCCACTTT. The chain employs TRBV3-1 and TRBJ1-6; 9 bases are shared with TRBD1. J lost 10 bases, V lost 0 bases, and 13 bases had no gene match. The CDR3 runs 18 residues. Per the germline V gene, CDR1 is LGHDT and CDR2 is YNNKEL (reference sequence). The full variable domain, with the rest looked up from reference TRBV3-1 and TRBJ1-6, is DTAVSQTPKYLVTQMGNDKSIKCEQNLGHDTMYWYKQDSKKFLKIMFSYNNKELIINETVPNRFSPKSPDKAHLNLHINSLELGDSAVYFCASSQEGLTGTGTSPLHFGNGTRLTVT.

With regard to this clonotype: An end of the junction does not agree with germline; a read error may underlie this. The CDR3 DNA sequence: TGTGCCAGCAGCCCCCCGGCAGGCAATCAGCCCCAGCTTTTT. Translating it yields CASSPPAGNQPQLF. The V gene is TRBV7-2, the J gene TRBJ1-5; D call uncertain. This CDR3 comprises 14 residues. Germline V CDR1 and CDR2: SGHTA, FQGNSA.

This clonotype was seen repeatedly, ten times or more. CDR3 DNA sequence: TGCAGCGTTGATGGCCCCGGTGACGAGCAGTACTTC. As protein: CSVDGPGDEQYF. This chain joins TRBV29-1 and TRBJ2-7; D is undetermined. In germline, CDR1 is SQVTM, CDR2 ANQGSEA. Trimming stripped 3 bases from V and 5 bases from J, with 11 bases between. The CDR3 runs 12 residues.

This clonotype was recorded at least ten times. The rearrangement links TRBV6-1 to TRBJ2-7; weak D call: TRBD1 (6 bases). Germline V gene data show CDR1 as MNHNS and CDR2 as SASEGT. V gave up 3 bases and J gave up 3 bases, with 9 bases separating them. The CDR3 runs to 13 residues. The CDR3 loop is CASSDRGIYEQYF. The CDR3 DNA reads TGTGCCAGCAGTGACAGGGGAATCTACGAGCAGTACTTC.

The chain recombines TRBV12-3 or TRBV12-4 with TRBJ1-5; no clear D. The CDR3 sequence is 14 residues long. Trimming cost V 5 bases and J 6 bases, with 14 bases left between them. DNA for the CDR3: TGTGCCAGCAGTCCGGGAGGCGGTGGTCAGCCCCAGCATTTT. It specifies CASSPGGGGQPQHF.

In its sample, this clonotype was seen many times. The chain combines TRBV19 with TRBJ1-1, with D uncertain. V was shortened by 5 bases and J by 8 bases, with 15 bases between the two germline ends. There are 13 residues in the CDR3. The germline V gene has CDR1 LNHDA and CDR2 SQIVND (reference sequence). CDR3 sequence (DNA): TGTGCCAGTAGTCAAACCCAGGTGGGAGAAGCTTTCTTT. Protein sequence: CASSQTQVGEAFF.

This clonotype was detected ten times or more. V usage is TRBV28 and J usage is TRBJ1-1, with a weak D call TRBD1 (5 bases). This CDR3 has 14 residues. V was shortened by 5 bases and J by 0 bases, with 10 bases between the two germline ends. Germline V CDR1 and CDR2: MDHEN, SYDVKM. The CDR3 here is CASSPGGVNTEAFF. Here the CDR3 DNA reads TGTGCCAGCAGTCCTGGGGGAGTGAACACTGAAGCTTTCTTT.

The V call is TRBV5-5, the J call TRBJ1-5, with D maybe TRBD1 (5 bases). Germline-derived CDR1 and CDR2 are SGHKS and YYEKEE (reference sequence). The CDR3 is 16 amino acids. V shed 0 bases and J shed 0 bases, with 10 bases lying between them. As DNA, the CDR3 is TGTGCCAGCAGCTTGGTGGTGGGGCCTAGCAATCAGCCCCAGCATTTT. Its translation is CASSLVVGPSNQPQHF.

The sample holds many counts of this clonotype. Germline is not matched at one junction end, which may reflect a read error. This chain joins TRBV7-7 and TRBJ2-7, with 9 bases aligning to TRBD2. Looked up from germline, CDR1 is SSHAT and CDR2 is FNYEAQ (reference sequence). The CDR3 totals 16 residues. DNA for the CDR3: TGTGCTAGCAGTCCTCCTAGACTAGCGGACAACTACGAGCAGTACTTC. Residues: CASSPPRLADNYEQYF.

The rearrangement joins TRBV10-1 to TRBJ2-7; 8 bases fit TRBD1. J gave up 11 bases and V 0 bases, and 6 bases lay outside the gene matches. CDR1 is WNHNN and CDR2 is SYGVQD in the germline V gene (reference sequence). This CDR3 is 13 amino acids long. The CDR3 loop reads CASSESVQGVKYF. The CDR3 DNA sequence: TGCGCCAGCAGTGAGTCCGTACAGGGGGTGAAGTACTTC.